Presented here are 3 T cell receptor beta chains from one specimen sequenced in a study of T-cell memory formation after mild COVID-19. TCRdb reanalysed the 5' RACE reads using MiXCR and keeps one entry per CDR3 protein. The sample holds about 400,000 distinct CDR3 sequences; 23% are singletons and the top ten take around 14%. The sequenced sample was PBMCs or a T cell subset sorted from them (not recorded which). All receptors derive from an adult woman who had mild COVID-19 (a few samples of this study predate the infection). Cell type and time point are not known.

DNA of the CDR3: TGCGCCAGCAGCTTGGTAGGGGCAACATTCTACACCTTC. Protein sequence: CASSLVGATFYTF. V and J are TRBV5-1 and TRBJ1-2; tentatively, D is TRBD1 (5 bases). This CDR3 spans 13 amino acids. Germline V gives CDR1 SGHRS, CDR2 YFSETQ. V shed 0 bases and J shed 10 bases, with 13 bases lying between them.

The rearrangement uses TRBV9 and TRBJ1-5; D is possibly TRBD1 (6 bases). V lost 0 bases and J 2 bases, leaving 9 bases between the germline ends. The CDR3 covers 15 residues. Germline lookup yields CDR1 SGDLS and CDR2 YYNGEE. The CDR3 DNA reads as TGTGCCAGCAGCGTAGCCAGGGGAGGCAATCAGCCCCAGCATTTT. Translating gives CASSVARGGNQPQHF.

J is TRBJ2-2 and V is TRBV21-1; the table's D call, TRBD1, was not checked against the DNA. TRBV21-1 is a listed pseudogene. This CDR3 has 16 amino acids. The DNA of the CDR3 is TGTGCCAGCAGCAAAGAGCAGAGGGGGCGAGCCGGGGAGCTGTTTTTT. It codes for CASSKEQRGRAGELFF.